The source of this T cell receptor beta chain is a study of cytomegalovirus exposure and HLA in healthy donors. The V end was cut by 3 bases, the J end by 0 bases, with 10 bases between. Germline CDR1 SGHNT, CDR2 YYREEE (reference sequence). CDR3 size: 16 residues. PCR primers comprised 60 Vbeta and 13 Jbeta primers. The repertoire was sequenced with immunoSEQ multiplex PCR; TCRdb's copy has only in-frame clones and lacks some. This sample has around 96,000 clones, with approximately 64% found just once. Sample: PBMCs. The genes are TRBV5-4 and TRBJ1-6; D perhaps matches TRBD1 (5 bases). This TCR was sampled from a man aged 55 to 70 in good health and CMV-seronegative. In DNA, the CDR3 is TGTGCCAGCAGCTACGACAGCTTCTCCTATAATTCACCCCTCCACTTT. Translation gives CASSYDSFSYNSPLHF.